This TCR beta chain was observed in a study of identifying expanded T cells in peripheral blood. Regarding this clone: What it recognizes is unknown.

Notes on the study in general: Roughly two-week clone count variance significantly increased as total template count grew.

Data came from immunoSEQ multiplex PCR; TCRdb stores just in-frame clones and leaves some out. In the table there are some 97,000 clones, 80% to 90% of which are singletons. Germline V gene data show CDR1 as SNHLY and CDR2 as FYNNEI. The CDR3 length is 13 residues. Between the trimmed V and J ends, which lost 5 bases and 1 base, there was a span of 8 bases. Sequenced sample: blood. The origin of this receptor is a person aged 18 to 70 in good health. The chain combines TRBV2 with TRBJ2-5; D is possibly TRBD1 (5 bases). CDR3: CASSYDSQETQYF. Here the CDR3 DNA reads TGTGCCAGCAGTTATGACAGCCAAGAGACCCAGTACTTC. The full variable domain, with the rest looked up from reference TRBV2 and TRBJ2-5, is EPEVTQTPSHQVTQMGQEVILRCVPISNHLYFYWYRQILGQKVEFLVSFYNNEISEKSEIFDDQFSVERPDGSNFTLKIRSTKLEDSAMYFCASSYDSQETQYFGPGTRLLVL.